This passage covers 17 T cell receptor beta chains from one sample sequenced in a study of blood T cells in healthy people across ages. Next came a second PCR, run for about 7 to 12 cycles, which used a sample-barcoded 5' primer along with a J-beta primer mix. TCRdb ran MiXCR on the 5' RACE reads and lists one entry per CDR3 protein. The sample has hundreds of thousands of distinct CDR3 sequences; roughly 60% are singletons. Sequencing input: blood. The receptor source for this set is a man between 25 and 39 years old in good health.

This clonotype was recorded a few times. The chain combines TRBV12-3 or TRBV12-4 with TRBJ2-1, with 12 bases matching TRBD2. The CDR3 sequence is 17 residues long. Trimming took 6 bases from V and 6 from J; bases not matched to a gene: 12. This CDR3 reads CASRNTGLAGLGNEQFF. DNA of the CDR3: TGTGCCAGCAGAAATACTGGACTAGCGGGATTAGGCAATGAGCAGTTCTTC.

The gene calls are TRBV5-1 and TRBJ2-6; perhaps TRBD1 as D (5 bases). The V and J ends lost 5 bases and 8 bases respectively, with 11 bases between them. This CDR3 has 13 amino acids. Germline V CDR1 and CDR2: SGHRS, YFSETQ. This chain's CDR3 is CASSGAASNVLTF. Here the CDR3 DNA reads TGCGCCAGCAGTGGGGCGGCGTCCAACGTCCTGACTTTC. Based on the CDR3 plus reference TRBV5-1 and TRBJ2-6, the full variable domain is KAGVTQTPRYLIKTRGQQVTLSCSPISGHRSVSWYQQTPGQGLQFLFEYFSETQRNKGNFPGRFSGRQFSNSRSEMNVSTLELGDSALYLCASSGAASNVLTFGAGSRLTVL.

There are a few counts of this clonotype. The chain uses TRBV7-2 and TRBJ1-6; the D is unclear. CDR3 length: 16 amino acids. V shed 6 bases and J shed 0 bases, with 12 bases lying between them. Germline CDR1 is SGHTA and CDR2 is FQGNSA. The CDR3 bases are TGTGCCAGCAGACCGTCTAGGAGCTCCTATAATTCACCCCTCCACTTT. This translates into CASRPSRSSYNSPLHF.

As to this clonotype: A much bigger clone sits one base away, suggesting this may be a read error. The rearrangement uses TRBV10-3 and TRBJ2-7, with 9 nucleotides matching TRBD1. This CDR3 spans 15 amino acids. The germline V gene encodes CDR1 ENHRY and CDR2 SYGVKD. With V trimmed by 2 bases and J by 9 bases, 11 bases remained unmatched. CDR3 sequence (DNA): TGTGCCATCAGTGAGCCGACAGGGGGAAACTTGGGGCAGTACTTC. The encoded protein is CAISEPTGGNLGQYF.

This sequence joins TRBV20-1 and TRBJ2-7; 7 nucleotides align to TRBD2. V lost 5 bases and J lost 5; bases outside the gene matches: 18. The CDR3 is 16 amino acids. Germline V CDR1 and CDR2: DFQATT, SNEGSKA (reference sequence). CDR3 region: CSAGGPPGLRTDEQYF. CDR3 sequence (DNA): TGCAGTGCTGGAGGACCTCCGGGACTACGCACCGACGAGCAGTACTTC.

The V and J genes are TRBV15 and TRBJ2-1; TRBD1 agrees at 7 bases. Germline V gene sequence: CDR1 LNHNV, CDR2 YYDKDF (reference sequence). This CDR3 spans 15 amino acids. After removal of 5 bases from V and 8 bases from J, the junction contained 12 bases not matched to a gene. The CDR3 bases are TGTGCCACCAGCTCAGGGACAGTTATCCGTCATGAGCAGTTCTTC. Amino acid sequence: CATSSGTVIRHEQFF.

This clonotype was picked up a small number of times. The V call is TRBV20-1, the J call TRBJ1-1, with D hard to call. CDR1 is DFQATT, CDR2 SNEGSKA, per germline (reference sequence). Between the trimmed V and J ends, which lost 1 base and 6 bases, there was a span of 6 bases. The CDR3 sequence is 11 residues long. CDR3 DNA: TGCAGTGCTAGAGGCCTCCCTGAAGCTTTCTTT. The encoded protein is CSARGLPEAFF.

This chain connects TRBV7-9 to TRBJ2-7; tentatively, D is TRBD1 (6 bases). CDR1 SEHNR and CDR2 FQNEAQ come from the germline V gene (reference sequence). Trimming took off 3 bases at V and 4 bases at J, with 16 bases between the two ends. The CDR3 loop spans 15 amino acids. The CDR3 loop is CASSFGGQPKYEQYF. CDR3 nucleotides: TGTGCCAGCAGCTTTGGGGGCCAACCCAAATACGAGCAGTACTTC.

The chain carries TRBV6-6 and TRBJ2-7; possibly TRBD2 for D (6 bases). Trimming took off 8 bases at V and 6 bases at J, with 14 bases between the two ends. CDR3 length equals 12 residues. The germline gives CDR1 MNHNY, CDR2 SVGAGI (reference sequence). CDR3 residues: CASGIGTFEQYF. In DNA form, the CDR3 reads TGTGCCAGCGGCATAGGGACTTTCGAGCAGTACTTC.

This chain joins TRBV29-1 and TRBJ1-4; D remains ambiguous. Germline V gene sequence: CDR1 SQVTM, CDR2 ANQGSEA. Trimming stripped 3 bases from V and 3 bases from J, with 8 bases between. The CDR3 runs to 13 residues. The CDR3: CSVDRLANEKLFF. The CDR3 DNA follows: TGCAGCGTTGACAGGTTGGCTAATGAAAAACTGTTTTTT.

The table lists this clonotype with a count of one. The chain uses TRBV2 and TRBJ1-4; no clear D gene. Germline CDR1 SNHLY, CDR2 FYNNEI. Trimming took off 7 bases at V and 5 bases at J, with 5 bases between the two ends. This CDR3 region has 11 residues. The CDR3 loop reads CASNQNEKLFF. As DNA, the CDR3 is TGTGCCAGCAACCAAAATGAAAAACTGTTTTTT.

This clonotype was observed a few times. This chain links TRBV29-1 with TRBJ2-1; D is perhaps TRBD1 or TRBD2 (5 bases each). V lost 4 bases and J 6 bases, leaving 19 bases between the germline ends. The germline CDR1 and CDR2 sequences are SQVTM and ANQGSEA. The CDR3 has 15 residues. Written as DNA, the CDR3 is TGCAGCGTTGGGGCCACTACCGGGACGGTCAATGAGCAGTTCTTC. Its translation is CSVGATTGTVNEQFF.

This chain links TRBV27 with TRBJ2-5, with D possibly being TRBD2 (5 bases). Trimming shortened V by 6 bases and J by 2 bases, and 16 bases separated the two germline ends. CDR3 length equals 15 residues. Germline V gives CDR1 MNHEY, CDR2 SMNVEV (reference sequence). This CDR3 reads CASRHLRRWQETQYF. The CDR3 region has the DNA TGTGCCAGCAGACATTTGAGGAGGTGGCAAGAGACCCAGTACTTC.

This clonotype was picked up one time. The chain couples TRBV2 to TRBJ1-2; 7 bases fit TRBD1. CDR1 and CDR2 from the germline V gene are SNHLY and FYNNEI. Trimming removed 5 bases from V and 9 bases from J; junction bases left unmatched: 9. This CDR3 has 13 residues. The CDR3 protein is CASSQTGPESYTF. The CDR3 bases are TGTGCCAGCAGTCAGACAGGGCCCGAGAGCTACACCTTC. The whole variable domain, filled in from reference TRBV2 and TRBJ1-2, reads EPEVTQTPSHQVTQMGQEVILRCVPISNHLYFYWYRQILGQKVEFLVSFYNNEISEKSEIFDDQFSVERPDGSNFTLKIRSTKLEDSAMYFCASSQTGPESYTFGSGTRLTVV.

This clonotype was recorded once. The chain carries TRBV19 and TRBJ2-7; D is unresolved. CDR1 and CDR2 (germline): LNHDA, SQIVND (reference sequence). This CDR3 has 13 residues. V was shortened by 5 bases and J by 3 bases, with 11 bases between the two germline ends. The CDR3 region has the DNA TGTGCCAGTAGTGATGAAGGCAACTACGAGCAGTACTTC. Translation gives CASSDEGNYEQYF.

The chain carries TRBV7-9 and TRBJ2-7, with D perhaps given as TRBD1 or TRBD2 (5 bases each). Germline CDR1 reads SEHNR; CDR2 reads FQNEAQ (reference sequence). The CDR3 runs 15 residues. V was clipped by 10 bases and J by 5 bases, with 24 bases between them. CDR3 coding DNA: TGTGCCACCCGGGTGGTTCCAACGGTGGGGGACGAGCAGTACTTC. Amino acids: CATRVVPTVGDEQYF.

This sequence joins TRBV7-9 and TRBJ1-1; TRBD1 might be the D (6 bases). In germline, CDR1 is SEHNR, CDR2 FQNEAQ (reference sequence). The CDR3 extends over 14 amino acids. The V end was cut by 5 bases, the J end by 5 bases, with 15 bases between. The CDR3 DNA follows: TGTGCCAGCAGCCATACTAGGGGGTCTACTGAAGCTTTCTTT. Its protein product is CASSHTRGSTEAFF.